Listed here are 13 T cell receptor beta chains from one sample, sequenced in a study of blood T cell repertoires in COVID-19. Repertoires were generated with immunoSEQ multiplex PCR, while TCRdb's copy carries only in-frame clones and drops some. The sample holds 100,000 to 150,000 clones; over 75% are singletons and the top ten take about 27%. The sequencing sample was made of peripheral blood. These receptors came from a man between 65 and 85 years old with active or convalescent COVID-19.

The table lists this clone with a few counts. This chain's CDR3 is CASTPGGNYEQYF. In DNA form, the CDR3 reads TGTGCCAGCACCCCTGGGGGGAACTACGAGCAGTACTTC. The rearrangement uses TRBV12-3 or TRBV12-4 and TRBJ2-7; TRBD2 might be the D (6 bases). This CDR3 contains 13 residues. Trimming stripped 7 bases from V and 3 bases from J, with 13 bases between.

The V call is TRBV7-2, the J call TRBJ2-2, with 11 bases lining up with TRBD1. Germline values: CDR1 SGHTA, CDR2 FQGNSA. This CDR3 spans 15 amino acids. Trimming removed 5 bases from V and 6 bases from J; junction bases left unmatched: 5. The CDR3 region has the DNA TGTGCCAGCAGCCAGGACAGGGGGCGTCCCGGGGAGCTGTTTTTT. It yields the protein CASSQDRGRPGELFF.

The rearrangement joins TRBV19 to TRBJ1-4; D is possibly TRBD1 (5 bases). The V and J ends lost 2 bases and 1 base respectively, with 14 bases between them. The CDR3 extends over 17 amino acids. Germline CDR1 LNHDA, CDR2 SQIVND (reference sequence). CDR3 nucleotides: TGTGCCAGTAGTATAAGGAGGGGCGGCTTAACTAATGAAAAACTGTTTTTT. Translated, it gives CASSIRRGGLTNEKLFF.

This clone has only one observation. The chain joins TRBV7-8 to TRBJ1-5; maybe TRBD1 (6 bases). The CDR3 covers 21 residues. Germline CDR1 SGHVS, CDR2 FQNEAQ. The V end was cut by 2 bases, the J end by 0 bases, with 26 bases between. CDR3 region: CASSLRPWSQGRVYSNQPQHF. The CDR3 DNA sequence: TGTGCCAGCAGCTTAAGACCGTGGAGCCAGGGGAGGGTATATAGCAATCAGCCCCAGCATTTT. The entire variable domain, with the rest obtained from reference TRBV7-8 and TRBJ1-5, is as follows: GAGVSQSPRYKVAKRGQDVALRCDPISGHVSLFWYQQALGQGPEFLTYFQNEAQLDKSGLPSDRFFAERPEGSVSTLKIQRTQQEDSAVYLCASSLRPWSQGRVYSNQPQHFGDGTRLSIL.

The chain uses TRBV7-9 and TRBJ1-4; no clear D. Germline CDR1 is SEHNR and CDR2 is FQNEAQ (reference sequence). V lost 5 bases and J 8 bases, leaving 18 bases between the germline ends. The CDR3 has 15 residues. The CDR3 sequence: CASSPSLRVPEKLFF. The DNA for the CDR3 is TGTGCCAGCAGCCCTAGCTTAAGGGTTCCAGAAAAACTGTTTTTT.

The chain employs TRBV7-2 and TRBJ2-1; TRBD2 might be the D (7 bases). The CDR3 loop spans 16 amino acids. Looked up from germline, CDR1 is SGHTA and CDR2 is FQGNSA. With 2 bases removed from V and 9 bases from J, the gap between germline ends came to 20 bases. CDR3 sequence (DNA): TGTGCCAGCAGCTTAAGGCAGGGGAGGGAACGAGGTGAGCAGTTCTTC. Its translation is CASSLRQGRERGEQFF.

The chain carries TRBV19 and TRBJ2-3; TRBD1 agrees at 9 bases. The CDR3 covers 16 residues. CDR1 and CDR2 (germline): LNHDA, SQIVND (reference sequence). V lost 6 bases to trimming and J lost 0 bases; unmatched junction nucleotides: 7. The DNA of the CDR3 is TGTGCCAGTAGGGACAGGGGATCATTTAGCACAGATACGCAGTATTTT. Translation: CASRDRGSFSTDTQYF.

This clone has only a few counts. V and J are TRBV4-2 and TRBJ2-2; D might be TRBD1 (5 bases). The CDR3 runs to 16 residues. Trimming took 0 bases from V and 3 from J, leaving 11 bases between them. Germline CDR1 and CDR2: LGHNA and YNFKEQ. CDR3 DNA: TGTGCCAGCAGCCAAGAGGCCAGGGTGGACACCGGGGAGCTGTTTTTT. It yields the protein CASSQEARVDTGELFF.

This clone showed up just a few times. CDR3 loop: CASSYGRERGNQPQHF. The CDR3 nucleotides read TGTGCCAGCAGTTACGGTAGGGAGCGGGGCAATCAGCCCCAGCATTTT. The J gene is TRBJ1-5, the V gene TRBV6-6; no clear D. This CDR3 region has 16 residues. CDR1 is MNHNY, CDR2 SVGAGI, per germline (reference sequence). Trimming cost V 2 bases and J 2 bases, with 13 bases left between them.

The chain recombines TRBV28 with TRBJ1-6; 7 bases are shared with TRBD1. Germline V lookup: CDR1 MDHEN, CDR2 SYDVKM. V shed 5 bases and J 7 bases; nucleotides not matched to a gene: 8. The CDR3 spans 15 residues. The chain's CDR3 is CASSLRDSLNSPLHF. The CDR3 DNA is TGTGCCAGCAGTCTCCGGGACAGTCTAAATTCACCCCTCCACTTT.

The chain employs TRBV6-6 and TRBJ2-2; tentative D call: TRBD2 (5 bases). The CDR3 consists of 13 residues. V gave up 4 bases and J gave up 8 bases, with 11 bases separating them. The germline CDR1 and CDR2 sequences are MNHNY and SVGAGI (reference sequence). This CDR3 is CASSLRVGGELFF. In DNA, the CDR3 is TGTGCCAGCAGTTTGAGGGTTGGAGGGGAGCTGTTTTTT.

The chain carries TRBV6-5 and TRBJ1-2; no firm D call. The V and J ends lost 6 bases and 2 bases respectively, with 10 bases between them. The CDR3 sequence is 13 residues long. The germline V gene encodes CDR1 MNHEY and CDR2 SVGAGI. As DNA, the CDR3 is TGTGCCAGCAGCCTTTTACGGAACTATGGCTACACCTTC. Translated: CASSLLRNYGYTF.

The J gene is TRBJ2-7, the V gene TRBV24-1, with 8 bases matching TRBD1. After removal of 2 bases from V and 1 base from J, the junction contained 6 bases not matched to a gene. Looked up from germline, CDR1 is KGHDR and CDR2 is SFDVKD. The CDR3 loop spans 16 amino acids. The DNA of the CDR3 is TGTGCCACCAGTGATTGGGGGACAGGAGATTCCTACGAGCAGTACTTC. Encoded protein: CATSDWGTGDSYEQYF.